This record looks at one T cell receptor (beta chain) sequence and its context. Its specificity is unknown. From germline, CDR1 is MDHEN and CDR2 SYDVKM. J gave up 5 bases and V 0 bases, and 7 bases lay outside the gene matches. There are 17 residues in the CDR3. Around 30,000 T cell genomes (approximately 0.2 ug DNA) went into each sorted-subset replicate. The method was immunoSEQ multiplex PCR; TCRdb's version includes in-frame clones alone and lacks a portion of them. The repertoire consists of around 550,000 clones, with about 95% occurring once and the leading ten covering about 0.11%. Only CD45RO-negative cells positively selected for CCR7 counted as naive CD8 cells, so terminally differentiated effector memory CD45RA+ cells were excluded. The data are from a study of shared clonotypes between healthy human individuals. Across the whole study: CD4 naive cells filled three plates per donor, CD4 memory three, CD8 naive two and CD8 memory one. Study-level results: Represented genetic and exposure-history diversity was restricted by having few donors.

The V gene is TRBV28, the J gene TRBJ2-1; 10 nucleotides agree with TRBD2. The clonotype was recovered from a woman aged 25 to 45 in good health. Input material: naive CD8+ T cells sorted from blood. The CDR3 is CASSLWGGTSVDNEQFF. The CDR3 nucleotides are TGTGCCAGCAGTTTATGGGGGGGGACTAGCGTAGACAATGAGCAGTTCTTC. The whole variable domain, filled in from reference TRBV28 and TRBJ2-1, reads DVKVTQSSRYLVKRTGEKVFLECVQDMDHENMFWYRQDPGLGLRLIYFSYDVKMKEKGDIPEGYSVSREKKERFSLILESASTNQTSMYLCASSLWGGTSVDNEQFFGPGTRLTVL.